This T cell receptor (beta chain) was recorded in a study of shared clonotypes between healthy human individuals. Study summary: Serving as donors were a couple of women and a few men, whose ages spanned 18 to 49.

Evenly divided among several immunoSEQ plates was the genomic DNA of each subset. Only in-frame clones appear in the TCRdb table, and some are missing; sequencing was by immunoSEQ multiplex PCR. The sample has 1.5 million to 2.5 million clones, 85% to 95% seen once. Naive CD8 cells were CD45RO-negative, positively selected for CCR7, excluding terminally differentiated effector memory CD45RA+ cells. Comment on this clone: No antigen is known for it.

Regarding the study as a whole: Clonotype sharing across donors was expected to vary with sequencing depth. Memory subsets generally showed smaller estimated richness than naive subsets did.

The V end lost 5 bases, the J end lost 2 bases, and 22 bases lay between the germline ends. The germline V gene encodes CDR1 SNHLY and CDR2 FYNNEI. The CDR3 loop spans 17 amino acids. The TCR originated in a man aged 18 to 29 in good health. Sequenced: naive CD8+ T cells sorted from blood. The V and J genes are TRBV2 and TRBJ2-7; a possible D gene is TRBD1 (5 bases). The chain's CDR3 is CASSRRIFDSRPYEQYF. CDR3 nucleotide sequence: TGTGCCAGCAGTCGACGAATCTTTGACAGCAGGCCCTACGAGCAGTACTTC. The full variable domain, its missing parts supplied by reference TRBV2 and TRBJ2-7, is EPEVTQTPSHQVTQMGQEVILRCVPISNHLYFYWYRQILGQKVEFLVSFYNNEISEKSEIFDDQFSVERPDGSNFTLKIRSTKLEDSAMYFCASSRRIFDSRPYEQYFGPGTRLTVT.